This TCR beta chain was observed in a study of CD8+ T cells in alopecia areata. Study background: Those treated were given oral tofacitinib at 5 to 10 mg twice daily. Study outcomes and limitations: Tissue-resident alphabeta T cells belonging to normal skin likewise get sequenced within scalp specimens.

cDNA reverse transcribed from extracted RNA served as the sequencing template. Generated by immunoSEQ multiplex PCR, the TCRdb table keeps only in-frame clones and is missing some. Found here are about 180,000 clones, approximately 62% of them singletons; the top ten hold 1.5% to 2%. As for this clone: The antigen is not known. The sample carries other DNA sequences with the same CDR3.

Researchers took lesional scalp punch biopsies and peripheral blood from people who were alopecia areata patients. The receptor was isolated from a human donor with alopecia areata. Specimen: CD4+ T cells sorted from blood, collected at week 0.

DNA of the CDR3: TGCAGCGTTGAACAGGGAGGGACTGAAGCTTTCTTT. This gives the protein CSVEQGGTEAFF. V gene TRBV29-1 combines with J gene TRBJ1-1; a weak D match, TRBD1 (5 bases). Per germline, CDR1 SQVTM and CDR2 ANQGSEA. V lost 2 bases, J lost 5 bases, and 9 bases lay in between. The CDR3 is made up of 12 amino acids.